This note documents a single T cell receptor beta chain sequence. The antigen remains unidentified. Germline CDR1 and CDR2: SQVTM and ANQGSEA. The CDR3 covers 17 residues. Germline trimming cut 3 bases from V and 10 bases from J; bases unmatched to any gene: 15. The source of the sample is a study of identical twins. Overall study results and limits: Twins shared out-of-frame alpha sequences with excess low generation probability. While abundant cord blood beta clonotypes carried fewer insertions, memory repertoires showed no such pattern.

Template switching added a universal primer site, and cDNA bore unique molecular identifiers. One entry per CDR3 protein, called by TCRdb with MiXCR from the 5' RACE reads. The profile covers 500,000 or so distinct CDR3 sequences, with roughly an eighth appearing a single time and approximately 0.98% taken by the ten largest. Another study also made use of these data, one on yellow fever vaccine responses in identical twins. That paper notes: Each twin's T cell response to the vaccine was reported to look partly convergent and partly personalized.

Source material: CD4+ T cells sorted from blood. The source of this sequence is a woman younger than 35 in good health. The gene calls are TRBV29-1 and TRBJ2-1; 13 positions match TRBD2. CDR3 coding DNA: TGCAGCGTTGACAACCGAGCCGGGACTAGCGGGGTTAACGAGCAGTTCTTC. This codes for CSVDNRAGTSGVNEQFF.